The 8 T cell receptor beta chains presented below share a single source sample, sequenced in a study of cytomegalovirus exposure and HLA in healthy donors. Some clones are missing from TCRdb's copy, which holds only in-frame ones; the method was immunoSEQ multiplex PCR. The sample carries fewer than 200,000 clones, about 89% recorded once. Sequenced: PBMCs. Receptors originate from a woman aged 18-29 years in good health and CMV-seropositive.

This clone was found once. The chain links TRBV12-5 to TRBJ2-1; 9 nucleotides match TRBD1. V lost 4 bases and J lost 2; bases outside the gene matches: 9. This CDR3 comprises 17 residues. Germline V gene sequence: CDR1 LGHNT, CDR2 FRNRAP. CDR3 in amino acids: CASGSPKGQGTYNEQFF. The CDR3 bases are TGTGCTAGTGGTTCACCTAAGGGACAGGGAACCTACAATGAGCAGTTCTTC.

This clone was detected only once. The V call is TRBV14, the J call TRBJ1-2; a weak D match, TRBD1 (6 bases). Looked up from germline, CDR1 is SGHDN and CDR2 is FVKESK. V was trimmed by 1 base and J by 7 bases, leaving 16 bases between them. This CDR3 is 15 amino acids long. The CDR3 here is CASSQATGSWFGYTF. The CDR3 DNA reads TGTGCCAGCAGCCAAGCCACAGGGTCTTGGTTTGGCTACACCTTC.

The chain is built from TRBV14 and TRBJ1-5, with 9 bases aligning to TRBD1. The J segment lost 2 bases and the V segment lost 1 base, leaving 15 bases of the junction unmatched. The CDR3 contains 20 residues. Per germline, CDR1 SGHDN and CDR2 FVKESK. Here the CDR3 reads CASSQVLRTGDIDGNQPQHF. As DNA, the CDR3 is TGTGCCAGCAGCCAAGTTTTAAGGACAGGGGACATTGACGGCAATCAGCCCCAGCATTTT.

This clone was observed once. The gene calls are TRBV5-1 and TRBJ2-7, with D possibly being TRBD2 (5 bases). The CDR3 consists of 12 residues. V lost 2 bases, J lost 7 bases, and 10 bases lay in between. Germline lookup yields CDR1 SGHRS and CDR2 YFSETQ. CDR3 bases: TGCGCCAGCAGCTTAGGACTGGGGGAGCAGTACTTC. Translation: CASSLGLGEQYF.

The chain carries TRBV4-1 and TRBJ2-1; 10 bases line up with TRBD2. Germline CDR1 and CDR2: MGHRA and YSYEKL. Trimming took 3 bases from V and 0 from J; bases not matched to a gene: 11. CDR3 length: 19 amino acids. CDR3 sequence reads: CASSHPATSGLSSYNEQFF. The CDR3 DNA follows: TGCGCCAGCAGCCATCCCGCGACTAGCGGGTTAAGCTCCTACAATGAGCAGTTCTTC.

The chain carries TRBV10-1 and TRBJ2-3; no definite D call. Looked up from germline, CDR1 is WNHNN and CDR2 is SYGVQD (reference sequence). The V and J ends lost 3 bases and 4 bases respectively, with 8 bases between them. This CDR3 region has 13 residues. CDR3: CASSDQVPDTQYF. The CDR3 DNA reads TGCGCCAGCAGTGATCAGGTCCCAGATACGCAGTATTTT.

V gene TRBV29-1 combines with J gene TRBJ1-2; 8 positions agree with TRBD1. Germline V gene sequence: CDR1 SQVTM, CDR2 ANQGSEA. Germline trimming cut 1 base from V and 3 bases from J; bases unmatched to any gene: 7. The CDR3 consists of 15 residues. The CDR3 protein is CSVEVKAGGDYGYTF. CDR3 nucleotides: TGCAGCGTTGAAGTGAAGGCAGGGGGCGACTATGGCTACACCTTC.

This chain connects TRBV29-1 to TRBJ2-3; 8 nucleotides match TRBD2. The V gene's germline CDR1 is SQVTM and CDR2 ANQGSEA. V was pared by 6 bases and J by 2 bases, with 7 bases of the junction left unmatched. CDR3 length equals 14 residues. The CDR3 sequence is CSVGLAGLTDTQYF. CDR3 in DNA: TGCAGCGTCGGCTTAGCGGGGCTCACAGATACGCAGTATTTT.